This T cell receptor (beta chain) was recorded in a study of T cell changes during pregnancy in multiple sclerosis (dated by TCRdb to the late 2010s). Background on the whole study: In women with multiple sclerosis, the researchers looked at how the T cell repertoire shifted as pregnancy progressed.

At the junction V is shortened by 4 bases and J by 7 bases; bases outside the gene matches: 8. Sequences SGHRS (CDR1) and YFSETQ (CDR2) are obtained from the germline V gene. The CDR3 starts with the cysteine, ends with the phenylalanine, and has 14 residues. Just the 42-base CDR3 DNA is kept, in frame starting at base 1. The library came from the immunoSEQ multiplex PCR assay. TCRdb limited this immuneACCESS table to in-frame rearrangements with V and J called. A share of clones is missing; checked studies link under half to unresolved V genes, and the rest is unexplained. A total of 75,000 to 95,000 clones appear in this sample, less than 95% of them only once. The ten largest clones add up to roughly 2% of the sample. Notes on this clone: Its antigen remains unidentified. Per-nucleotide qualities are absent, and no much larger clonotype sits a single base away.

The sequences come from peripheral blood, collected in the first trimester of pregnancy. The receptor chain draws on TRBV5-1 and TRBJ1-2; 9 middle bases align to TRBD1. This clonotype originated in a female donor in good health, enrolled as a control in a pregnancy study. The CDR3: CASSAGTGTRGYTF. The sequenced DNA: TGCGCCAGCAGCGCCGGGACAGGGACTCGTGGCTACACCTTC.